This record concerns one TCR beta chain sequence. The antigen is unknown. The data derive from a study of cytomegalovirus exposure and HLA in healthy donors. On the study more broadly: Of over 300 genotyped donors, approximately 84% clustered with self-reported Caucasian donors.

With 60 Vbeta and 13 Jbeta primers, the PCR was carried out. Here immunoSEQ multiplex PCR was the method, and the copy in TCRdb shows in-frame clones only, minus some. Of a few hundred thousand clones in the sample, 80% to 95% were seen once. Study-level results: What TCR beta sequences reportedly achieved was accurate prediction of HLA-A and HLA-B alleles in most subjects. Sequencing likely caused a cluster of highly shared sequence variants.

This clonotype originated in a girl aged 2 to 10 in good health and CMV-seronegative. Sequenced: PBMCs.

In DNA, the CDR3 is TGTGCCAGTAGTTACCAGACAGGGGGCCCGAACACTGAAGCTTTCTTT. Its protein is CASSYQTGGPNTEAFF. The chain links TRBV19 to TRBJ1-1, with 10 positions matching TRBD1. Germline V gene lookup returns CDR1 LNHDA and CDR2 SQIVND (reference sequence). The CDR3 length is 16 residues. V lost 5 bases to trimming and J lost 1 base; unmatched junction nucleotides: 7.